Only one count was recorded for the clone carrying this T cell receptor beta chain. Per germline, CDR1 SEHNR and CDR2 FQNEAQ (reference sequence). The CDR3 sequence is 14 residues long. Losses at the gene ends were 7 bases for V and 3 bases for J; bases not matched to a gene: 3. PCR amplification relied on 60 Vbeta primers (plus 13 Jbeta primers). Data came from immunoSEQ multiplex PCR; TCRdb stores just in-frame clones and leaves some out. Of some 87,000 clones in the sample, around 85% were seen once. This sample is drawn from a study of cytomegalovirus exposure and HLA in healthy donors. This rearrangement joins TRBV7-9 to TRBJ2-3, with TRBD2 identical over 11 bases. The specimen was PBMCs. The receptor's source is a man aged 30 to 45 in good health and CMV-seronegative. The CDR3 loop reads CASTGTSGTDTQYF. The CDR3 nucleotides read TGTGCCAGCACTGGGACTAGCGGAACAGATACGCAGTATTTT.